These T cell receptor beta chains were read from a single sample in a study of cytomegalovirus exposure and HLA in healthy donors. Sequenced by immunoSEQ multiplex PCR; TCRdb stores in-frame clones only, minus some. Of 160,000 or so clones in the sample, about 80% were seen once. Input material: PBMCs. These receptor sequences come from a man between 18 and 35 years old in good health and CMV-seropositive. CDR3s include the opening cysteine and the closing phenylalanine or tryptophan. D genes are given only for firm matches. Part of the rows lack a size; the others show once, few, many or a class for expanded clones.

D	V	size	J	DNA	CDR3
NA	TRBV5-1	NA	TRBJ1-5	TGCGCCAGCAGCTTAGCCAGCAATCAGCCCCAGCATTTT	CASSLASNQPQHF
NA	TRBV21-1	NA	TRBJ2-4	TGTGCCAGCAGCGCGGGGACAGGGGAGGGCATTCAGTACTTC	CASSAGTGEGIQYF
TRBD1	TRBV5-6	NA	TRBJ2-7	TGTGCCAGCAGCTCCGGGACAGGGGGCCTCGAGCAGTACTTC	CASSSGTGGLEQYF
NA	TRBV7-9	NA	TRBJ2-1	TGTGCCAGCAGCCCTCCTCTAGCGCCTGAGCAGTTCTTC	CASSPPLAPEQFF
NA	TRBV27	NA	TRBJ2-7	TGTGCCAGCAGTTCCGGGTTCTCTTCAAGGGAGCAGTACTTC	CASSSGFSSREQYF
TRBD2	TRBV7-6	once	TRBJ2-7	TGTGCCAGCAGCCACGAAGCCTATATTTCCGGGACTAGCGGAGCGTCTCACTACGAGCAGTACTTC	CASSHEAYISGTSGASHYEQYF
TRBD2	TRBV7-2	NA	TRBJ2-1	TGTGCCAGCAGCTTAGGACTAGCGGGAAGGAATGAGCAGTTCTTC	CASSLGLAGRNEQFF
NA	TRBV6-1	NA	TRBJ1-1	TGTGCCAGCGGACGTCCAGGGTCGAACACTGAAGCTTTCTTT	CASGRPGSNTEAFF
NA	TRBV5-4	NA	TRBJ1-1	TGTGCCAGCAGCTCGGACAGACTCATGAACACTGAAGCTTTCTTT	CASSSDRLMNTEAFF
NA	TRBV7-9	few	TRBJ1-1	TGTGCCAGCAGCTTAGAGTCCAGAAACCCCAAAGCTTTCTTT	CASSLESRNPKAFF
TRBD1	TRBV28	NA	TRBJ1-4	TGTGCCACAGAAGCCCCCGGGACAGGGGAAGAGGGAAAACTGTTTTTT	CATEAPGTGEEGKLFF
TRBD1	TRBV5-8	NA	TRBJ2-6	TGTGCCAGCAGCTACCCAAGACAGGGCCCCTCTGGGGCCAACGTCCTGACTTTC	CASSYPRQGPSGANVLTF
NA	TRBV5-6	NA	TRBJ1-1	TGTGCCAGCAGCGATGGGGGGAGGAACACTGAAGCTTTCTTT	CASSDGGRNTEAFF
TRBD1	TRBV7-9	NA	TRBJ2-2	TGTGCCAGCAGCCGCCGGGACAGTTCTACCGGGGAGCTGTTTTTT	CASSRRDSSTGELFF
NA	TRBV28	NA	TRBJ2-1	TGTGCCAGCATCCCTACAGGGACACAAAGAAGGGAGCAGTTCTTC	CASIPTGTQRREQFF
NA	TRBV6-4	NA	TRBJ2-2	TGTGCCAGCACCCGGGACACTAACACCGGGGAGCTGTTTTTT	CASTRDTNTGELFF
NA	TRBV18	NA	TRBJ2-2	TGTGCCAGCTCACCAGACGAGGGGAACACCGGGGAGCTGTTTTTT	CASSPDEGNTGELFF
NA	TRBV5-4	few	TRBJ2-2	TGTGCCAGCAGCGTTACCGGGACCGGGGAGCTGTTTTTT	CASSVTGTGELFF
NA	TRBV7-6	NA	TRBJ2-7	TGTGCCAGCAGCAGAACCCAGGCCCCCTACGAGCAGTACTTC	CASSRTQAPYEQYF
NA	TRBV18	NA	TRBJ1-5	TGTGCCAGCTCACGGGGACACACAAATCAGCCCCAGCATTTT	CASSRGHTNQPQHF
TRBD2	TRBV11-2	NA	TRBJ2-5	TGTGCCAGCAGCTTAGACCCAGCGGGGGTAGAAGAGACCCAGTACTTC	CASSLDPAGVEETQYF
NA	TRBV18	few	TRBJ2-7	TGTGCCAGCTCACCACCACAGGGCTACGAGCAGTACTTC	CASSPPQGYEQYF
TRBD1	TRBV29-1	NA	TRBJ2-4	TGCAGCGTCAGGACAGGGGATCCATGGGACATTCAGTACTTC	CSVRTGDPWDIQYF
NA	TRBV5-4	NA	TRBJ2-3	TGTGCCAGCAGCCCGTCGTGGGCTGCGGATACGCAGTATTTT	CASSPSWAADTQYF
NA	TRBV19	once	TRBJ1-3	TGTGCCAGTAGTGCGACAGTCTCTGGAAACACCATATATTTT	CASSATVSGNTIYF
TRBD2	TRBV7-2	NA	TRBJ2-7	TGTGCCAGCAGCAGACTCCCCGGGACTAGGGGTGATGAGCAGTACTTC	CASSRLPGTRGDEQYF
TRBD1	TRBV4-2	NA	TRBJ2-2	TGTGCCAGCAGCCTCCAGGGACAGGGACGAACCGGGGAGCTGTTTTTT	CASSLQGQGRTGELFF
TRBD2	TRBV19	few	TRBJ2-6	TGTGCCAGTAGTATCGGGGGGGGCTTCTCTGGGGCCAACGTCCTGACTTTC	CASSIGGGFSGANVLTF
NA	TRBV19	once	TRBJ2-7	TGTGCCAGTAGTCGGAGTAACCTTTACGAGCAGTACTTC	CASSRSNLYEQYF
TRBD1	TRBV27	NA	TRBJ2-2	TGTGCCAGCAGTTTAGATTTCCCATTTTGGACAGGGGGCACCGGGGAGCTGTTTTTT	CASSLDFPFWTGGTGELFF
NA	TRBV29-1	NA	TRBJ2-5	TGCAGCGTTGAAGGAACGGGGATCCAAGAGACCCAGTACTTC	CSVEGTGIQETQYF
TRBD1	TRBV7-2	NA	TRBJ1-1	TGTGCCAGCAGCATGGGACAGGTGAACACTGAAGCTTTCTTT	CASSMGQVNTEAFF
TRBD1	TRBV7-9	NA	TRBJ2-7	TGTGCCAGCAGCCTAGCCAGCGGGACAGGGGTCTCCTACGAGCAGTACTTC	CASSLASGTGVSYEQYF
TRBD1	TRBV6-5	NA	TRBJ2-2	TGTGCCAGCAGTTACTTTCAGGGGGCCGCCGGGGAGCTGTTTTTT	CASSYFQGAAGELFF
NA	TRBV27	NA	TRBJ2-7	TGTGCCAGCAGTAAAGGCGCGGGACTGACCTACGAGCAGTACTTC	CASSKGAGLTYEQYF
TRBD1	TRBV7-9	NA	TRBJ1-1	TGTGCCAGCAGCCCTCCCCCAGGGGGGAACACTGAAGCTTTCTTT	CASSPPPGGNTEAFF
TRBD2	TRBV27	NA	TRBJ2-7	TGTGCCAGCAGGGGAGGACTAGCCCACGAGCAGTACTTC	CASRGGLAHEQYF